This entry is about one T cell receptor (beta chain). The data are from a study of blood T cell repertoires in COVID-19. Study details: Nucleic acid was either cDNA or gDNA, and it came from T cells, B-cell-depleted T cells, or PBMCs.

V lost 0 bases and J lost 2; bases outside the gene matches: 4. Germline V gene lookup returns CDR1 SNHLY and CDR2 FYNNEI. The CDR3 length is 16 residues. Methods used by the authors: The authors estimated nucleated cell counts from reference gene primer amplification. The protocol was immunoSEQ multiplex PCR, while the TCRdb copy is restricted to in-frame clones and leaves out a portion. From that table come the V and J calls and clone size; the DNA was used to work out D and trimming. The sample consists of 150,000 to 190,000 clones, approximately 73% of them appearing once. The V gene is TRBV2, the J gene TRBJ2-5, with 9 bases that match TRBD2. The receptor comes from an elderly woman with acute or convalescent COVID-19. Material: peripheral blood. This CDR3 is CASSEARSGGQETQYF. CDR3 DNA sequence: TGTGCCAGCAGTGAAGCCCGAAGCGGGGGGCAAGAGACCCAGTACTTC. Together with reference TRBV2 and TRBJ2-5, the CDR3 gives the full variable domain: EPEVTQTPSHQVTQMGQEVILRCVPISNHLYFYWYRQILGQKVEFLVSFYNNEISEKSEIFDDQFSVERPDGSNFTLKIRSTKLEDSAMYFCASSEARSGGQETQYFGPGTRLLVL.